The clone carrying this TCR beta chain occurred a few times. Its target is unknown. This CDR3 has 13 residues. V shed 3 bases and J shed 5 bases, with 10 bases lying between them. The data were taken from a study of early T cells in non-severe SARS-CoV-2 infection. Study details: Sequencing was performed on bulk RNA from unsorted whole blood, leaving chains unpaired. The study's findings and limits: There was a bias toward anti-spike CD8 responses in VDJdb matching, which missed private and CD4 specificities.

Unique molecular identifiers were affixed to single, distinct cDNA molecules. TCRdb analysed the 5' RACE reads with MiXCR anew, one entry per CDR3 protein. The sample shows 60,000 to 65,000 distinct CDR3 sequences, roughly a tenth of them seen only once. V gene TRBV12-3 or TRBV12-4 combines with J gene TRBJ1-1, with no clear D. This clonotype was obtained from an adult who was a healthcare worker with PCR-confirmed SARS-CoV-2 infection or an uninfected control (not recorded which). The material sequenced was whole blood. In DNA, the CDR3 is TGTGCCAGCAGTTTCCGCAGGAGAACTGAAGCTTTCTTT. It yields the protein CASSFRRRTEAFF.